This T cell receptor (beta chain) was identified in a study of cytomegalovirus exposure and HLA in healthy donors. Donors likely had unrecorded immune exposures despite being nominally healthy when sampled. The PCR made use of 60 Vbeta and 13 Jbeta primers. TCRdb keeps only in-frame clones here, not all; method: immunoSEQ multiplex PCR. Of about 160,000 clones listed, 75% to 80% are singletons. The germline V gene encodes CDR1 MNHEY and CDR2 SMNVEV (reference sequence). V was shortened by 2 bases and J by 0 bases, with 8 bases between the two germline ends. This CDR3 is built from 16 residues. Material for sequencing was PBMCs. The sequence was collected from a woman between 40 and 55 years old in good health and CMV-seronegative. The gene calls are TRBV27 and TRBJ2-6; the D gene is possibly TRBD1 (6 bases). CDR3 sequence: CASSLEDSSGANVLTF. The CDR3 DNA sequence: TGTGCCAGCAGTTTAGAGGACAGCTCTGGGGCCAACGTCCTGACTTTC.